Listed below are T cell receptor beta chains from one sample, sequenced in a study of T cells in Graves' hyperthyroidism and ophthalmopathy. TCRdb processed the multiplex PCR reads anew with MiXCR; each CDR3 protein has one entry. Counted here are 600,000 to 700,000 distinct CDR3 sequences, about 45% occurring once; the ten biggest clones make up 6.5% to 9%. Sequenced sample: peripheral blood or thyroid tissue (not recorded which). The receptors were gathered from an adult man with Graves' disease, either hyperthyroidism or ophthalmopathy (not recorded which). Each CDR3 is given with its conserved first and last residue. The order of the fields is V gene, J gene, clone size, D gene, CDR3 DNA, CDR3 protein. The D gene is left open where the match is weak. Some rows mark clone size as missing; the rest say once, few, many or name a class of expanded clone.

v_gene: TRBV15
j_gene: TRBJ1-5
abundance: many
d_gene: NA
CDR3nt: TGTGCCACCAGCAGAGTAGGACAGCCCCAGCATTTT
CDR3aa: CATSRVGQPQHF

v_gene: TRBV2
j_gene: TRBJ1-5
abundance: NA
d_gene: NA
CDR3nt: TGTGCCAGCAGTCCGGCGGGGAGGGATCAGCCCCAGCATTTT
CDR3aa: CASSPAGRDQPQHF

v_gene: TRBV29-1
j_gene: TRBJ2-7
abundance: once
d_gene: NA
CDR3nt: TGCAGCGTTTCGGGGGCCGCCTACGAGCAGTACTTC
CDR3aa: CSVSGAAYEQYF

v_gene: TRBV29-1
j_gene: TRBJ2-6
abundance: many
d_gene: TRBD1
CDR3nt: TGCAGCGCTAAGGGACAGGGGGCCAACGTCCTGACTTTC
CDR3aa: CSAKGQGANVLTF

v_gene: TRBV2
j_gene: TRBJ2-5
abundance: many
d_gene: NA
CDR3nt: TGTGCCAGCAGTGCTTCCAGGGGAGAGACCCAGTACTTC
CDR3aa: CASSASRGETQYF

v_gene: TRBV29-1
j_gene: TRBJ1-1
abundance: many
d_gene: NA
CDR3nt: TGCAGCGTTGATAGCACAGGGAACACTGAAGCTTTCTTT
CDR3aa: CSVDSTGNTEAFF

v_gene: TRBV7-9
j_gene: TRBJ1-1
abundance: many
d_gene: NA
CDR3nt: TGTGCCAGCAGCTTAGCCCAGGGCGTGAACACTGAAGCTTTCTTT
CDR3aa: CASSLAQGVNTEAFF

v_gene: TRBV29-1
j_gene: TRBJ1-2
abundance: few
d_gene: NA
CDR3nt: TGCAGCGTTGAAGATCCTGGAGGGCGGGGTGGCTACACCTTC
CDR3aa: CSVEDPGGRGGYTF

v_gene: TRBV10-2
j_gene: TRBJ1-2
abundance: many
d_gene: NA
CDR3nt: TGCGCCAGCAGTGACGATACTAACTATGGCTACACCTTC
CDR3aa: CASSDDTNYGYTF

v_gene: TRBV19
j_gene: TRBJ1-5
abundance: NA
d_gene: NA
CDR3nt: TGTGCCAGTAGTATGGTACAGGGCAATCAGCCCCAGCATTTT
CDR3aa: CASSMVQGNQPQHF

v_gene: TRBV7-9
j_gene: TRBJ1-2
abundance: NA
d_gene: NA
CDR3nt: TGTGCCAGCACCAAGGGTATGGAGATTAACTATGGCTACACCTTC
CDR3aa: CASTKGMEINYGYTF

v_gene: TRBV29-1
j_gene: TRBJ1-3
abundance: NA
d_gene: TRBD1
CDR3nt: TGCAGCGTCGTGGAGGGGGCCGGCTCTGGAAACACCATATATTTT
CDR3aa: CSVVEGAGSGNTIYF

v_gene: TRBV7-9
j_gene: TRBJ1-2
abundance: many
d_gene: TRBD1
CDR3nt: TGTGCCAGCAGCACGGGACAGGGGTTGTATGGCTACACCTTC
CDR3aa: CASSTGQGLYGYTF

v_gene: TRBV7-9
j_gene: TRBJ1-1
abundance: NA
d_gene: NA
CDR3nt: TGCGCCAGCAGCCCGCCCCCGCCGAACACTGAAGCTTTCTTT
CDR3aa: CASSPPPPNTEAFF

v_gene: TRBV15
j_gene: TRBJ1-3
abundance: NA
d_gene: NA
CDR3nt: TGTGCCACCAGCAGAGATGGTGGCCAGGGCCCTGGAAACACCATATATTTT
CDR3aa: CATSRDGGQGPGNTIYF

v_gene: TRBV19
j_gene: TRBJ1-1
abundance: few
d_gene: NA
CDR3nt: TGTGCCAGTAGTATAGTGGGGGAACGCACTGAAGCTTTCTTT
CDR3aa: CASSIVGERTEAFF

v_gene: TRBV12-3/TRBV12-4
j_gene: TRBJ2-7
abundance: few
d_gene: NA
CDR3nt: TGTGCCAGCAGTGAAACATCGACCTACGAGCAGTACTTC
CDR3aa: CASSETSTYEQYF

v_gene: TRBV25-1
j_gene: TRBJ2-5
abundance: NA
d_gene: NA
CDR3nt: TGTGCCAGCAGTGAGGCACCTAGGGCGGCACACCAAGAGACCCAGTACTTC
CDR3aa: CASSEAPRAAHQETQYF

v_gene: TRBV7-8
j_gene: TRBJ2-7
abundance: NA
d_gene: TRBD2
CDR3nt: TGTGCCAGCAGCAAAAAAGGGACTAGTCGTACCTACGAGCAGTACTTC
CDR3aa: CASSKKGTSRTYEQYF

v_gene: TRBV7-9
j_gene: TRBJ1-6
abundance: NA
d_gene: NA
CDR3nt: TGTGCCAGCAGCCAAACAGGGCATTCACCCCTCCACTTT
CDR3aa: CASSQTGHSPLHF

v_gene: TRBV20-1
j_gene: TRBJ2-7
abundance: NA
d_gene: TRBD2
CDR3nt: TGCAGTGCTCCGGGAGGGGGTTACGAGCAGTACTTC
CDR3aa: CSAPGGGYEQYF

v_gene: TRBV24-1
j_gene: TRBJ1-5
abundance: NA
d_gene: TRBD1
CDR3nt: TGTGCCACCAGCAGACCAGGGACAGGGAAGCATTTT
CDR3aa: CATSRPGTGKHF

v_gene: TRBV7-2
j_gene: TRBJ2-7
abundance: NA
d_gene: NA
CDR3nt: TGTGCCAGCAGCTTAGACGGTAGGGGCGGCGAGCAGTACTTC
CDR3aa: CASSLDGRGGEQYF

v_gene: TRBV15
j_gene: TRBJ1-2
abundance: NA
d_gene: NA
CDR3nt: TGTGCCACCAGCAGAGATGGGCGACAGGCAGAAAACTATGGCTACACCTTC
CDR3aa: CATSRDGRQAENYGYTF

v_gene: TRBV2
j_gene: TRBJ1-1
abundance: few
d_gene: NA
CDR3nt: TGTGCCAGCAGTTTCGGGGGGCGGAGGCAAGCTTTCTTT
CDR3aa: CASSFGGRRQAFF

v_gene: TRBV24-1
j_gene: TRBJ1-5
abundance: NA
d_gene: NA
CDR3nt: TGTGCCAGCGGACTGACAGGTATCAATCAGCCCCAGCATTTT
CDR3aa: CASGLTGINQPQHF

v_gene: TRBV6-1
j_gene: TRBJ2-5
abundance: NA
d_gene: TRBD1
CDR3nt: TGTGCCAGCAGCGAGTGCAGGGGGCGCGGGCAAGAGACCCAGTACTTC
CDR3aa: CASSECRGRGQETQYF

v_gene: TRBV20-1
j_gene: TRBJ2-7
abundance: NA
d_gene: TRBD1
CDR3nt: TGCAGTGCTAGAGATCCACAGGGGAATGACGAGCAGTACTTC
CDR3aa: CSARDPQGNDEQYF

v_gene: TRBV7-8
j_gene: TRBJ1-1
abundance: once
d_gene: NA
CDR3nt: TGTGCCAGCAGCTTCTCCTCCAGTGGGCCCACTGAAGCTTTCTTT
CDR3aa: CASSFSSSGPTEAFF

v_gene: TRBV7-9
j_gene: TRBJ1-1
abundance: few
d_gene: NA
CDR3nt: TGTGCCAGCAGCCAAGAGGGCGACAGGTTCTCTGAAGCTTTCTTT
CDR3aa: CASSQEGDRFSEAFF

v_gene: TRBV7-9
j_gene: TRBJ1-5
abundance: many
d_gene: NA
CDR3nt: TGTGCCAGCAGCAAGGACGGAAATCAGCCCCAGCATTTT
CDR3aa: CASSKDGNQPQHF

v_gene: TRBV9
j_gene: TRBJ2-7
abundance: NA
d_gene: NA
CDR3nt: TGTGCCAGCAGCGTAGATTCCAGGGCCTTGGGTTACGAGCAGTACTTC
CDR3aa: CASSVDSRALGYEQYF

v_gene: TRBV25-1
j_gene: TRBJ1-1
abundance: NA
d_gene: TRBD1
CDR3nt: TGTGCCAGCGACCCAGGGGGCGCGGACACTGAAGCTTTCTTT
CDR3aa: CASDPGGADTEAFF

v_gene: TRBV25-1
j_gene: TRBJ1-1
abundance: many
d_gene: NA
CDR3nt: TGTGCCAGCAGTGAGTATGGTGCGAGGACGAACACTGAAGCTTTCTTT
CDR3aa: CASSEYGARTNTEAFF

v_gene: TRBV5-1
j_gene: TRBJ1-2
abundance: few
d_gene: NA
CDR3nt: TGCGCCAGCAGCCACGAAATACAATCCGGCTACACCTTC
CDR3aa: CASSHEIQSGYTF

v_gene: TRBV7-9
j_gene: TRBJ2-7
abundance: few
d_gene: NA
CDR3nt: TGTGCCAGCAGCTTAGAGGGGACACCTCACTACGAGCAGTACTTC
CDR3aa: CASSLEGTPHYEQYF

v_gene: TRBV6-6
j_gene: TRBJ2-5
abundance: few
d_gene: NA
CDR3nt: TGTGCCAGCAGTTACCTAGGGTCATTAGAGACCCAGTACTTC
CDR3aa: CASSYLGSLETQYF

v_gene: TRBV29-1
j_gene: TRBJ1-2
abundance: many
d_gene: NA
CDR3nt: TGCAGCGTTGGCCAGGGAGCTAACTATGGCTACACCTTC
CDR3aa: CSVGQGANYGYTF

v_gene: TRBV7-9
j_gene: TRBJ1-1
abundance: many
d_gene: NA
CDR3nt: TGTGCCAGCAGCTTTGGGGACACTGAAGCTTTCTTT
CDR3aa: CASSFGDTEAFF

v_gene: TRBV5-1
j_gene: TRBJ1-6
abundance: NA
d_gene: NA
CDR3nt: TGCGCCAGCAGCTTGGCGGACGTTTATCGATCACCCCTCCACTTT
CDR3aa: CASSLADVYRSPLHF

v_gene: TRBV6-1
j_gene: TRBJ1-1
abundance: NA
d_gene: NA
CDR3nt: TGTGCCTGCCCAGGGGCAGGGGACACTGAAGCTTTCTTT
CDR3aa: CACPGAGDTEAFF

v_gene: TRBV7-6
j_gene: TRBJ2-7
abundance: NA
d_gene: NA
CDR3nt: TGTGCCAGCAGCATGGACGGTGCCTACGAGCAGTACTTC
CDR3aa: CASSMDGAYEQYF

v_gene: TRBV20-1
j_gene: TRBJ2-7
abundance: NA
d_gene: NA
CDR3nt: TGCAGTGCTAGCCCGACCGGGCAGTACTTC
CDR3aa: CSASPTGQYF

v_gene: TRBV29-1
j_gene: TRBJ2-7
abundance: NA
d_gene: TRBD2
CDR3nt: TGCAGCGTTGAAGATGGGCAGGCGAGCGGGGGGCAGTACTTC
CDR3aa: CSVEDGQASGGQYF

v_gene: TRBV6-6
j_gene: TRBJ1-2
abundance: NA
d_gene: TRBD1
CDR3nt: TGTGCCAGCACCCACGAGGGCAGGGGGCGCTTGGTATACACCTTC
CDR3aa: CASTHEGRGRLVYTF

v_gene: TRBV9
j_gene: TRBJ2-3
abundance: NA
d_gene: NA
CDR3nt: TGTGCCAGCAGCTTGTCCAGCGGGTCAAACACAGATACGCAGTATTTT
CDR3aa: CASSLSSGSNTDTQYF

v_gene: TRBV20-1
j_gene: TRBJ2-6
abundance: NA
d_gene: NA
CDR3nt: TGCAGTGCTAGGGGGACCTCTGGGGCCAACGTCCTGACTTTC
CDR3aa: CSARGTSGANVLTF

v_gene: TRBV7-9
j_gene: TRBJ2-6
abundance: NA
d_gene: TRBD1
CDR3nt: TGTGCCAGCAGCTTAACGGGGACAGGCCTGACTTTC
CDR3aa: CASSLTGTGLTF

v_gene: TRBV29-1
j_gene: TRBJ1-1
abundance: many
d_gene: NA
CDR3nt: TGCAGCGTGGGGGAGGTCGACACTGAAGCTTTCTTT
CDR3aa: CSVGEVDTEAFF

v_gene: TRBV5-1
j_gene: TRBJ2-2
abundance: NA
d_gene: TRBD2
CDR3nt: TGCGCCAGCAGCAGTAAGCCTAGCGGGAGGAACTCTCGAACCGGGGAGCTGTTTTTT
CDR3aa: CASSSKPSGRNSRTGELFF

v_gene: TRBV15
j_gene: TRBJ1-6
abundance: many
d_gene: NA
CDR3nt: TGTGCCACCAGCAGAGACGTCGGATCCTATAATTCACCCCTCCACTTT
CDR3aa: CATSRDVGSYNSPLHF